These 14 T cell receptor beta chains came from one sample sequenced in a study of a mutant IDH1 vaccine in newly diagnosed glioma. Produced via immunoSEQ multiplex PCR; TCRdb's table is partial and in-frame only. The table shows about 66,000 clones, with approximately 86% occurring only once. Time point defined: baseline, week 1 (first vaccination visit). Treatment meaning: pre-vaccination baseline after standard-of-care therapy. Sequenced material: PBMCs, taken from a glioma patient treated with radiotherapy, temozolomide or both. The receptors originated from a man aged 25 to 40 with glioma.

The rearrangement links TRBV28 to TRBJ2-3, with D unclear. V was cut by 6 bases and J by 7 bases, with 17 bases left in between. CDR1 is MDHEN and CDR2 is SYDVKM in the germline V gene. The CDR3 is 14 residues long. The CDR3 region is CASRGSLRSNTQYF. The DNA for the CDR3 is TGTGCCAGCAGGGGGTCGCTCAGGTCAAATACGCAGTATTTT.

V usage is TRBV7-6 and J usage is TRBJ1-6; D may be TRBD1 (6 bases). There are 15 residues in the CDR3. Trimming took 4 bases from V and 1 from J, leaving 8 bases between them. Germline assignment: CDR1 SGHVS and CDR2 FNYEAQ. This CDR3 is CASSSRGSYNSPLHF. As DNA, the CDR3 is TGTGCCAGCAGCTCCAGGGGTTCCTATAATTCACCCCTCCACTTT.

This rearrangement joins TRBV13 to TRBJ2-5, with D perhaps matching TRBD1 (5 bases). The CDR3 covers 15 residues. CDR1 is PRHDT and CDR2 is FYEKMQ in the germline V gene (reference sequence). Trimming removed 0 bases from V and 4 bases from J, with 12 bases in between. The CDR3 DNA follows: TGTGCCAGCAGCTTAGGAGCAGGGATGATAGAGACCCAGTACTTC. Protein product: CASSLGAGMIETQYF.

The chain links TRBV5-1 to TRBJ2-1; 10 nucleotides agree with TRBD1. CDR1 SGHRS and CDR2 YFSETQ come from the germline V gene. This CDR3 comprises 14 residues. Trimming took 6 bases from V and 4 from J; bases not matched to a gene: 4. Here the CDR3 reads CASKMGQGYNEQFF. The CDR3 DNA sequence: TGCGCCAGCAAGATGGGACAGGGGTACAATGAGCAGTTCTTC. Complete variable domain (other parts from reference TRBV5-1 and TRBJ2-1): KAGVTQTPRYLIKTRGQQVTLSCSPISGHRSVSWYQQTPGQGLQFLFEYFSETQRNKGNFPGRFSGRQFSNSRSEMNVSTLELGDSALYLCASKMGQGYNEQFFGPGTRLTVL.

V usage is TRBV15 and J usage is TRBJ1-6, with D hard to call. Germline CDR1 reads LNHNV; CDR2 reads YYDKDF (reference sequence). V was pared by 0 bases and J by 6 bases, with 12 bases between. This CDR3 has 16 residues. The CDR3 sequence: CATSRDPPDRNSPLHF. The CDR3 nucleotides are TGTGCCACCAGCAGAGATCCCCCGGATCGTAATTCACCCCTCCACTTT.

This clone was observed a few times. This rearrangement joins TRBV5-1 to TRBJ2-5, with D unresolved. CDR1 and CDR2 (germline): SGHRS, YFSETQ. V was pared by 3 bases and J by 1 base, with 10 bases between. The length of the CDR3 is 14 residues. The CDR3 DNA reads as TGCGCCAGCAGCTACCAACCCCTCCAAGAGACCCAGTACTTC. Translating it yields CASSYQPLQETQYF.

This chain connects TRBV7-6 to TRBJ1-2, with D tentatively TRBD1 (5 bases). V was shortened by 5 bases and J by 10 bases, with 20 bases between the two germline ends. This CDR3 is built from 14 residues. The V gene's germline CDR1 is SGHVS and CDR2 FNYEAQ. The CDR3, as DNA: TGTGCCAGCAGCCCCCGGGCCGGGGGACTAAACTACACCTTC. Translated, it gives CASSPRAGGLNYTF.

V and J are TRBV27 and TRBJ1-1; D gene unclear. The germline gives CDR1 MNHEY, CDR2 SMNVEV (reference sequence). The ends were cut back, 5 bases at V and 3 bases at J, with 22 bases in the middle. CDR3 length: 17 residues. The chain's CDR3 is CASSPYRRRGGDTEAFF. As DNA, the CDR3 is TGTGCCAGCAGTCCCTATCGGCGGCGGGGTGGAGACACTGAAGCTTTCTTT.

The V and J genes are TRBV18 and TRBJ2-7; possible D gene TRBD2, 5 bases. Germline CDR1 is KGHSH and CDR2 is LQKENI. This CDR3 region has 13 residues. The V end was cut by 3 bases, the J end by 4 bases, with 10 bases between. DNA of the CDR3: TGTGCCAGCTCACCTTCACGGGGATACGAGCAGTACTTC. Protein product: CASSPSRGYEQYF.

J is TRBJ1-5 and V is TRBV5-6; D gene ambiguous. Germline-derived CDR1 and CDR2 are SGHDT and YYEEEE. Trimming pared 0 bases from V and 0 bases from J, leaving 7 bases between. CDR3 length: 15 residues. CDR3 nucleotide sequence: TGTGCCAGCAGCTTGGCGGGGTATAGCAATCAGCCCCAGCATTTT. Encoded protein: CASSLAGYSNQPQHF.

This rearrangement joins TRBV7-9 to TRBJ1-1; 9 bases map to TRBD1. V gave up 5 bases and J gave up 5 bases; unmatched junction bases: 6. The CDR3 extends over 14 amino acids. Germline assignment: CDR1 SEHNR and CDR2 FQNEAQ (reference sequence). This CDR3 reads CASSVTGTGTEAFF. The CDR3 DNA is TGTGCCAGCAGCGTCACAGGGACAGGGACTGAAGCTTTCTTT.

This clone was seen only once. The rearrangement joins TRBV4-2 to TRBJ2-1, with D tentatively TRBD1 (5 bases). V was shortened by 2 bases and J by 6 bases, with 14 bases between the two germline ends. The CDR3 length is 15 residues. Germline CDR1 reads LGHNA; CDR2 reads YNFKEQ. The CDR3 nucleotides are TGTGCCAGCAGCCAAAATCAGGGATTGGGCAATGAGCAGTTCTTC. Its translation is CASSQNQGLGNEQFF.

This clone showed up just a few times. This sequence joins TRBV4-2 and TRBJ1-1; D ambiguous. The CDR3 runs to 16 residues. Trimming removed 0 bases from V and 6 bases from J, with 17 bases in between. Germline assignment: CDR1 LGHNA and CDR2 YNFKEQ. CDR3 in DNA: TGTGCCAGCAGCCAAGATGGTTGGGGTTCGGAGGCTGAAGCTTTCTTT. Protein: CASSQDGWGSEAEAFF.

The chain carries TRBV6-5 and TRBJ2-5, with D maybe TRBD1 (6 bases). The CDR3 consists of 13 residues. Germline-derived CDR1 and CDR2 are MNHEY and SVGAGI. Trimming cost V 0 bases and J 11 bases, with 13 bases left between them. The CDR3 loop reads CASSYSNRVEQYF. CDR3 bases: TGTGCCAGCAGTTACTCGAACAGGGTAGAGCAGTACTTC.